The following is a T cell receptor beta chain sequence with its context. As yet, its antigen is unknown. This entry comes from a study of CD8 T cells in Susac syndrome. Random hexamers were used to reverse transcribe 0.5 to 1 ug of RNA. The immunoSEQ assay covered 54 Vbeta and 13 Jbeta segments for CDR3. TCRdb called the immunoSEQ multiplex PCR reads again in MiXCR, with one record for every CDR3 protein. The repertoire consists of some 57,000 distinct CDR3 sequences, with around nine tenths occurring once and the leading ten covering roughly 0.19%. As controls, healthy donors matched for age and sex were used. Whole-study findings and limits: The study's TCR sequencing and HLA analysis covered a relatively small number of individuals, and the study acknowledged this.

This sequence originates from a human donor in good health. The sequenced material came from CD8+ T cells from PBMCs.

CDR3 loop: CASSMRVLAEAFF. The CDR3, as DNA: TGTGCCAGCAGTATGAGGGTTTTGGCTGAAGCTTTCTTT. The J gene is TRBJ1-1, the V gene TRBV28; D gene ambiguous. V lost 5 bases and J 6 bases, leaving 13 bases between the germline ends. The CDR3 is 13 amino acids. CDR1 is MDHEN, CDR2 SYDVKM, per germline. Filled out from reference TRBV28 and TRBJ1-1, the complete variable domain reads DVKVTQSSRYLVKRTGEKVFLECVQDMDHENMFWYRQDPGLGLRLIYFSYDVKMKEKGDIPEGYSVSREKKERFSLILESASTNQTSMYLCASSMRVLAEAFFGQGTRLTVV.